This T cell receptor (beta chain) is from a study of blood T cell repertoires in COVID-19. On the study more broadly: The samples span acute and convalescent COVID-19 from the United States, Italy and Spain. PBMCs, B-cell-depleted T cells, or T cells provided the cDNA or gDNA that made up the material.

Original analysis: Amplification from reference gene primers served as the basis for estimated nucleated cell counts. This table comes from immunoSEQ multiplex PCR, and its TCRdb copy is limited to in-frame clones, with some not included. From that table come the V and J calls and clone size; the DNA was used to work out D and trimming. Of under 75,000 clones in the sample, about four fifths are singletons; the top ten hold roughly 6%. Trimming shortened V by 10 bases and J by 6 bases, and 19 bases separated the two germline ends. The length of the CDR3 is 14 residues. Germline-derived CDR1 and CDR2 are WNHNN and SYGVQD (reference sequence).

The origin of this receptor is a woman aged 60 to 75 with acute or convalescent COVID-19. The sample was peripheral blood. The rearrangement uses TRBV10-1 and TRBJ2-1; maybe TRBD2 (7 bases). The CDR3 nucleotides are TGCGCCACCCATGGGCGGGGGCCTCGCAATGAGCAGTTCTTC. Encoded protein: CATHGRGPRNEQFF.